Presented here are 28 T cell receptor beta chains from one specimen sequenced in a study of T-cell reconstitution after alpha-beta-depleted transplantation in children. Unique molecular identifiers were incorporated into the prepared TCRbeta library. TCRdb called the PCR reads again in MiXCR, with one record for every CDR3 protein. The table has 7,000 or so distinct CDR3 sequences, 5% to 5.5% seen once. The sample in question was PBMCs, mostly from graft donor cells, obtained 180 days after TCRalphabeta/CD19-depleted stem cell transplant. The receptors were sampled from a child less than two years old who had a stem cell transplant for acute myeloid leukemia, so the T cells may come from the graft donor.

By share of the sample, this clonotype is large. The chain uses TRBV5-4 and TRBJ2-1; 8 nucleotides agree with TRBD2. Per the germline V gene, CDR1 is SGHNT and CDR2 is YYREEE (reference sequence). V lost 0 bases and J lost 0; bases outside the gene matches: 8. This CDR3 region has 18 residues. CDR3 DNA: TGTGCCAGCAGCTTGGGGTTTAGCGGGGTAAGCTCCTACAATGAGCAGTTCTTC. Translating gives CASSLGFSGVSSYNEQFF.

This clonotype occurred many times. The gene calls are TRBV5-1 and TRBJ2-7; D is possibly TRBD1 (5 bases). Per the germline V gene, CDR1 is SGHRS and CDR2 is YFSETQ. V lost 6 bases to trimming and J lost 3 bases, with 13 bases between them. This CDR3 has 13 residues. In DNA form, the CDR3 reads TGCGCCAGCATCAGGGCATTGGTCTACGAGCAGTACTTC. Translating it yields CASIRALVYEQYF.

The sample holds many counts of this clonotype. The chain is built from TRBV7-3 and TRBJ2-2; the D gene is possibly TRBD1 (6 bases). Germline CDR1 SGHTA, CDR2 FQGTGA. The CDR3 runs 14 residues. V was shortened by 5 bases and J by 6 bases, with 13 bases between the two germline ends. The CDR3 bases are TGTGCCAGCAGCCAGAGACAGGCTCCCGGGGAGCTGTTTTTT. It codes for CASSQRQAPGELFF.

This clonotype was counted many times. In DNA, the CDR3 is TGTGCCATCAGTGACCAGAGCACAGATACGCAGTATTTT. As protein: CAISDQSTDTQYF. This chain connects TRBV10-3 to TRBJ2-3; D unclear. This CDR3 contains 13 residues. V was trimmed by 3 bases and J by 0 bases, leaving 4 bases between them. Germline CDR1 and CDR2: ENHRY and SYGVKD.

This clonotype was counted ten times or more. The V gene is TRBV28, the J gene TRBJ1-4; possible D gene TRBD1, 5 bases. Per the germline V gene, CDR1 is MDHEN and CDR2 is SYDVKM. Trimming shortened V by 5 bases and J by 8 bases, and 12 bases separated the two germline ends. This CDR3 region has 13 residues. The CDR3 here is CASSTSGQEKLFF. The CDR3 DNA follows: TGTGCCAGCAGTACCTCGGGGCAGGAAAAACTGTTTTTT.

This clonotype was counted at least ten times. V and J are TRBV6-1 and TRBJ2-6; 7 nucleotides line up with TRBD2. Per germline, CDR1 MNHNS and CDR2 SASEGT. This CDR3 contains 17 residues. V lost 2 bases and J lost 0; bases outside the gene matches: 4. This CDR3 is CASSELGGSSGANVLTF. CDR3 coding DNA: TGTGCCAGCAGTGAATTGGGGGGGAGCTCTGGGGCCAACGTCCTGACTTTC.

This clonotype is labeled medium-sized. The chain recombines TRBV15 with TRBJ2-7, with 7 bases identical to TRBD1. Germline CDR1 and CDR2: LNHNV and YYDKDF (reference sequence). This CDR3 has 14 residues. Unmatched junction bases numbered 2, after V lost 1 base and J lost 2 bases. As DNA, the CDR3 is TGTGCCACCAGCAGAGGGGGACAGACCTACGAGCAGTACTTC. Translated, it gives CATSRGGQTYEQYF.

Relative to its sample, this clonotype is medium-sized. An end of the junction differs from the germline gene, which may be a read error. The chain is built from TRBV7-7 and TRBJ2-3; weak D call: TRBD2 (6 bases). From germline, CDR1 is SSHAT and CDR2 FNYEAQ (reference sequence). The CDR3 runs to 14 residues. CDR3 DNA: TGTGCTAGCAGCACAGGACTATCCACAGATACGCAGTATTTT. Protein product: CASSTGLSTDTQYF.

In this sample, this clonotype turned up many times. The chain carries TRBV4-3 and TRBJ2-4; possibly TRBD1 for D (5 bases). Trimming pared 5 bases from V and 2 bases from J, leaving 13 bases between. The CDR3 runs to 15 residues. Looked up from germline, CDR1 is LGHNA and CDR2 is YSLEER. For the CDR3, the DNA is TGCGCCAGCAGCGACCTTAGGGGTTCCAAAAACATTCAGTACTTC. Its protein is CASSDLRGSKNIQYF.

This clonotype appeared many times. The gene calls are TRBV2 and TRBJ1-1; D call uncertain. From germline, CDR1 is SNHLY and CDR2 FYNNEI. Trimming took 1 base from V and 1 from J, leaving 16 bases between them. This CDR3 is built from 17 residues. CDR3 region: CASSEDSRLGRNTEAFF. The CDR3 DNA is TGTGCCAGCAGTGAAGATAGTAGGCTTGGGCGGAACACTGAAGCTTTCTTT. Using reference TRBV2 and TRBJ1-1 for the parts outside the CDR3, the full variable domain is EPEVTQTPSHQVTQMGQEVILRCVPISNHLYFYWYRQILGQKVEFLVSFYNNEISEKSEIFDDQFSVERPDGSNFTLKIRSTKLEDSAMYFCASSEDSRLGRNTEAFFGQGTRLTVV.

This clonotype showed up many times. This rearrangement joins TRBV7-9 to TRBJ2-5; weak D call: TRBD1 (5 bases). V dropped 5 bases and J dropped 5 bases, with 15 bases sitting between them. Germline CDR1 and CDR2: SEHNR and FQNEAQ (reference sequence). This CDR3 contains 14 residues. The CDR3 here is CASSRQGHGETQYF. CDR3 nucleotides: TGTGCCAGCAGCCGGCAGGGCCACGGCGAGACCCAGTACTTC.

This clonotype was found many times. DNA for the CDR3: TGTGCCAGCAGCTCAGGGGGCTCTGGGGCCAACGTCCTGACTTTC. Protein sequence: CASSSGGSGANVLTF. V usage is TRBV7-2 and J usage is TRBJ2-6; 7 nucleotides align to TRBD1. The V segment lost 4 bases and the J segment 0 bases; nucleotides outside the gene matches: 0. The CDR3 extends over 15 amino acids. The germline V gene encodes CDR1 SGHTA and CDR2 FQGNSA. Full variable domain (rest looked up from reference TRBV7-2 and TRBJ2-6): GAGVSQSPSNKVTEKGKDVELRCDPISGHTALYWYRQSLGQGLEFLIYFQGNSAPDKSGLPSDRFSAERTGGSVSTLTIQRTQQEDSAVYLCASSSGGSGANVLTFGAGSRLTVL.

Ten or more counts support this clonotype. The chain carries TRBV6-5 and TRBJ2-7, with no clear D. Per the germline V gene, CDR1 is MNHEY and CDR2 is SVGAGI. The V and J ends lost 2 bases and 6 bases respectively, with 14 bases between them. There are 14 residues in the CDR3. CDR3 loop: CASSYPSPGTEQYF. In DNA, the CDR3 is TGTGCCAGCAGTTACCCATCTCCGGGCACCGAGCAGTACTTC.

This clonotype was observed at least ten times. The CDR3 spells CASSRTTVSTDTQYF. The CDR3 DNA sequence: TGTGCCAGCAGTCGGACTACCGTCAGCACAGATACGCAGTATTTT. The J gene is TRBJ2-3, the V gene TRBV6-6, with D tentatively TRBD2 (6 bases). Germline assignment: CDR1 MNHNY and CDR2 SVGAGI (reference sequence). CDR3 size: 15 residues. V dropped 5 bases and J dropped 0 bases, with 12 bases sitting between them.

The sample holds many counts of this clonotype. The chain recombines TRBV12-3 or TRBV12-4 with TRBJ2-2, with TRBD2 matching over 8 bases. The CDR3 is 18 residues long. With 3 bases clipped from V and 9 bases from J, the junction kept 18 bases outside the gene matches. The CDR3 DNA is TGTGCCAGCAGTTTTGGAGGTGTCGGGACTAGTTTACACAGGGAGCTGTTTTTT. This codes for CASSFGGVGTSLHRELFF.

The chain joins TRBV14 to TRBJ2-7; D not resolved. In germline, CDR1 is SGHDN, CDR2 FVKESK. Trimming took off 4 bases at V and 9 bases at J, with 13 bases between the two ends. The CDR3 extends over 12 amino acids. The CDR3 loop is CASSPGGPAQYF. CDR3 nucleotides: TGTGCCAGCAGCCCCGGTGGCCCGGCGCAGTACTTC.

This clonotype was found many times. A much larger clone differs from this one at a single base, so this may be a read error. The CDR3 bases are TGTGCCAGCTCCCCGGGTACTGGGCCCAGGGGGAAGCAGCCCCAGCATTTT. Translating it yields CASSPGTGPRGKQPQHF. The V call is TRBV18, the J call TRBJ1-5; TRBD1 matches at 7 bases. Germline CDR1 is KGHSH and CDR2 is LQKENI. J gave up 7 bases and V 6 bases, and 18 bases lay outside the gene matches. The CDR3 consists of 17 residues.

At least ten counts were recorded for this clonotype. The gene calls are TRBV7-8 and TRBJ2-1; 12 nucleotides line up with TRBD2. The CDR3 loop spans 17 amino acids. Germline V gives CDR1 SGHVS, CDR2 FQNEAQ. The ends lost 5 bases at V and 9 bases at J; junction bases unmatched: 14. The CDR3 spells CASSPGRGLAGGSEQFF. Here the CDR3 DNA reads TGTGCCAGCAGCCCGGGGAGGGGGCTAGCGGGAGGGAGTGAGCAGTTCTTC.

This clonotype was seen at least ten times. The chain has TRBV28 and TRBJ2-3, with D perhaps being TRBD1 or TRBD2 (6 bases each). Germline lookup yields CDR1 MDHEN and CDR2 SYDVKM. Trimming took off 5 bases at V and 1 base at J, with 10 bases between the two ends. This CDR3 has 14 amino acids. Here the CDR3 reads CASSGGQGTDTQYF. The CDR3 region has the DNA TGTGCCAGCAGTGGGGGGCAGGGCACAGATACGCAGTATTTT.

Sample share makes this clonotype medium-sized (0.01 to 0.1%). This chain joins TRBV6-6 and TRBJ1-6; weak D call: TRBD1 (6 bases). Germline V lookup: CDR1 MNHNY, CDR2 SVGAGI (reference sequence). The V end lost 5 bases, the J end lost 7 bases, and 21 bases lay between the germline ends. The CDR3 loop spans 17 amino acids. The CDR3 DNA reads TGTGCCAGCAGTCCCCCGGGGGGCTTAAGGTCCAATTCACCCCTCCACTTT. It specifies CASSPPGGLRSNSPLHF.

This clonotype occurred many times. The V and J genes are TRBV2 and TRBJ2-3; perhaps TRBD2 as D (6 bases). The CDR3 consists of 12 residues. V was clipped by 8 bases and J by 4 bases, with 10 bases between them. Germline-derived CDR1 and CDR2 are SNHLY and FYNNEI. For the CDR3, the DNA is TGTGCCAGCGGAGGGACCTCAGATACGCAGTATTTT. Translation: CASGGTSDTQYF.

This clonotype was picked up many times. The chain combines TRBV27 with TRBJ2-5, with 10 bases matching TRBD1. After removal of 6 bases from V and 5 bases from J, the junction contained 9 bases not matched to a gene. This CDR3 is built from 15 residues. CDR1 MNHEY and CDR2 SMNVEV come from the germline V gene (reference sequence). The CDR3: CASSHLPGQGETQYF. The CDR3 nucleotides read TGTGCCAGCAGCCACCTCCCGGGACAGGGGGAGACCCAGTACTTC.

This clonotype is medium-sized (0.01 to 0.1%) in the sample. This CDR3 reads CASSLVVSEQYF. The DNA for the CDR3 is TGTGCCAGCAGCTTAGTCGTATCCGAGCAGTACTTC. The chain is built from TRBV7-9 and TRBJ2-7; D not resolved. The CDR3 consists of 12 residues. Germline values: CDR1 SEHNR, CDR2 FQNEAQ (reference sequence). Trimming took 1 base from V and 6 from J, leaving 7 bases between them.

This clonotype was counted at least ten times. The chain carries TRBV20-1 and TRBJ2-5; 8 nucleotides line up with TRBD2. Germline V gives CDR1 DFQATT, CDR2 SNEGSKA (reference sequence). Trimming at V came to 3 bases and at J to 1 base, leaving 10 bases not matched to a gene. The CDR3 covers 16 residues. The CDR3 protein is CSARGGAGGPQETQYF. CDR3 DNA: TGCAGTGCTAGGGGGGGTGCGGGAGGTCCCCAAGAGACCCAGTACTTC.

This clonotype was seen at least ten times. This rearrangement joins TRBV15 to TRBJ2-5; D is unclear. Deletions cut 3 bases from V and 2 bases from J, with 16 bases between. This CDR3 has 16 residues. Germline V gene lookup returns CDR1 LNHNV and CDR2 YYDKDF (reference sequence). This chain's CDR3 is CATSSVRNTRQETQYF. The CDR3 nucleotides are TGTGCCACCAGCAGCGTCAGGAACACTCGTCAAGAGACCCAGTACTTC.

This clonotype was detected ten times or more. This rearrangement joins TRBV6-5 to TRBJ2-3; 10 bases are a match to TRBD2. The germline CDR1 and CDR2 sequences are MNHEY and SVGAGI. CDR3 length: 15 residues. Trimming cost V 6 bases and J 1 base; bases outside gene matches: 4. The CDR3 sequence: CASRHGLAGTDTQYF. In DNA form, the CDR3 reads TGTGCCAGCAGACACGGACTAGCGGGCACAGATACGCAGTATTTT.

In this sample, this clonotype turned up many times. The chain combines TRBV6-1 with TRBJ2-1; D may match TRBD1 or TRBD2 (5 bases each). Trimming removed 6 bases at V and 0 bases at J, with 21 bases between. Germline-derived CDR1 and CDR2 are MNHNS and SASEGT. This CDR3 is 18 amino acids long. CDR3 sequence: CASRDTPGTSHSYNEQFF. CDR3 nucleotide sequence: TGTGCCAGCAGGGACACTCCAGGGACCTCTCACTCCTACAATGAGCAGTTCTTC.

This clonotype was found many times. The chain employs TRBV2 and TRBJ2-2, with D perhaps TRBD1 (6 bases). CDR3 length equals 14 residues. The V gene's germline CDR1 is SNHLY and CDR2 FYNNEI. The V gene lost 5 bases and the J gene lost 7 bases, with 14 bases spanning the gap. This CDR3 reads CASSTNRVGGELFF. CDR3 DNA: TGTGCCAGCAGTACTAACAGGGTCGGCGGGGAGCTGTTTTTT.